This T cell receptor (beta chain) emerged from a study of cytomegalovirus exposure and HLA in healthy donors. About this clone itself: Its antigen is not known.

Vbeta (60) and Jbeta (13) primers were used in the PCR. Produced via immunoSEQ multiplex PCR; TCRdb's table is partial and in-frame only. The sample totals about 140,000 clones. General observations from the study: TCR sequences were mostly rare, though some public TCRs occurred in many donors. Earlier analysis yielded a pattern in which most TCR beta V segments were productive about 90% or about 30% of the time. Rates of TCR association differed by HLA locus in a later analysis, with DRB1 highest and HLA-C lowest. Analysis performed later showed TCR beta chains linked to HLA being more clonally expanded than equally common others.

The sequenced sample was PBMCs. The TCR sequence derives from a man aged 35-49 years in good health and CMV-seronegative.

The CDR3: CASSPTWGGNGQPQHF. In DNA form, the CDR3 reads TGCGCCAGCAGCCCTACATGGGGGGGGAATGGCCAGCCCCAGCATTTT. The chain combines TRBV4-3 with TRBJ1-5, with D tentatively TRBD1 (5 bases). V dropped 4 bases and J dropped 7 bases, with 20 bases sitting between them. CDR1 and CDR2 (germline): LGHNA, YSLEER. This CDR3 is 16 amino acids long.